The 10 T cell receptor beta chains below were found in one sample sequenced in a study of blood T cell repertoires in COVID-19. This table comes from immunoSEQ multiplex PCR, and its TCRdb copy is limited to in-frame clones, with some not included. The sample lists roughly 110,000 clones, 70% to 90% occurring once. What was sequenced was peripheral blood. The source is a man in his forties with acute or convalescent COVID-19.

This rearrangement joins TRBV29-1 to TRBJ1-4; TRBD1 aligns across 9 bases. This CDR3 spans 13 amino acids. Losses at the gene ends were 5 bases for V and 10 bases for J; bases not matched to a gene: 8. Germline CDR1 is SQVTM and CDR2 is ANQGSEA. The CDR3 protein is CSVTDRGGGKLFF. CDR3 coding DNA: TGCAGCGTTACCGACAGGGGGGGCGGAAAACTGTTTTTT.

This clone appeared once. The CDR3 spells CASSQESPSLREQFF. CDR3 bases: TGCGCCAGCAGCCAAGAGTCGCCGAGTCTTCGGGAGCAGTTCTTC. The genes are TRBV4-3 and TRBJ2-1; no firm D call. V was clipped by 0 bases and J by 10 bases, with 16 bases between them. The germline gives CDR1 LGHNA, CDR2 YSLEER. The CDR3 runs to 15 residues.

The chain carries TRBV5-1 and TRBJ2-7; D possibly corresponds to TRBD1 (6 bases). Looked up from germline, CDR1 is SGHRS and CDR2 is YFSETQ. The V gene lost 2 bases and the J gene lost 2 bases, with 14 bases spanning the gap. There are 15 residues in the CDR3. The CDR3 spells CASSFASTGTYEQYF. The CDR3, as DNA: TGCGCCAGCAGCTTCGCCTCGACAGGAACCTACGAGCAGTACTTC. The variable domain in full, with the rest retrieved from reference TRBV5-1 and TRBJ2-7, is KAGVTQTPRYLIKTRGQQVTLSCSPISGHRSVSWYQQTPGQGLQFLFEYFSETQRNKGNFPGRFSGRQFSNSRSEMNVSTLELGDSALYLCASSFASTGTYEQYFGPGTRLTVT.

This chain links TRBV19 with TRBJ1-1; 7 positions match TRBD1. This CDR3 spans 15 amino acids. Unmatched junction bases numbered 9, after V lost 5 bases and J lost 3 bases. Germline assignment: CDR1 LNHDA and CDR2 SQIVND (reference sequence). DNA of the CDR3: TGTGCCAGTAGTCCGCAACAGGGGAGGTACACTGAAGCTTTCTTT. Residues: CASSPQQGRYTEAFF.

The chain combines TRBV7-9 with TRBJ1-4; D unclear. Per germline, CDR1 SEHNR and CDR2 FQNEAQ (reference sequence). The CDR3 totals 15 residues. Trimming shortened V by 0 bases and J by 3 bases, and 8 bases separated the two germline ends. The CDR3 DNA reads TGTGCCAGCAGCTTAGCGAACAGTCCTAATGAAAAACTGTTTTTT. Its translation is CASSLANSPNEKLFF.

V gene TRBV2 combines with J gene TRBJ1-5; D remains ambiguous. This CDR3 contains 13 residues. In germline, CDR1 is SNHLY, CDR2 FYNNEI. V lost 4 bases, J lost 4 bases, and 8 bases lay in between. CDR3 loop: CASSVGGNQPQHF. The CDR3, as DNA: TGTGCCAGCAGTGTAGGAGGGAATCAGCCCCAGCATTTT.

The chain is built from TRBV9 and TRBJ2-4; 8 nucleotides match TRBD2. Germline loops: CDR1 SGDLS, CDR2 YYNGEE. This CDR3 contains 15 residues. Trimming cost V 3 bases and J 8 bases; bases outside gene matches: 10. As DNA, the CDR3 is TGTGCCAGCAGCGCAACCGGGACTAGTAATTACATTCAGTACTTC. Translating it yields CASSATGTSNYIQYF.

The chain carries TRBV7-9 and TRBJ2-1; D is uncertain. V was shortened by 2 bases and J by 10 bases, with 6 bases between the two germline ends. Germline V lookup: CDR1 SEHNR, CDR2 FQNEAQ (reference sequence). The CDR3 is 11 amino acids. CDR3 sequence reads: CASSLYTEQFF. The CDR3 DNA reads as TGTGCCAGCAGCTTATATACAGAGCAGTTCTTC.

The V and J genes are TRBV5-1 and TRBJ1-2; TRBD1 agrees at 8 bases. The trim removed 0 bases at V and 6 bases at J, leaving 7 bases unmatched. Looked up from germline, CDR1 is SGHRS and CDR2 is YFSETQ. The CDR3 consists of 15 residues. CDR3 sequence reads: CASSLDPGGANGYTF. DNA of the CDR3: TGCGCCAGCAGCTTGGACCCAGGGGGCGCGAATGGCTACACCTTC.

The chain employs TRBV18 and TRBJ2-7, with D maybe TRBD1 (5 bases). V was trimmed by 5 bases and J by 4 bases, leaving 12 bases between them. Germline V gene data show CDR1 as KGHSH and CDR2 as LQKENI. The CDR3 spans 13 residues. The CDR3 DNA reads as TGTGCCAGCTCAACTGATCACAGGTACGAGCAGTACTTC. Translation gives CASSTDHRYEQYF.